This T cell receptor (beta chain) was documented in a study of T cell repertoires in cytomegalovirus infection. Looking at the study overall: Evidence of both CMV infection and a matching HLA type came from public TCR beta signatures. Study-level points and caveats: The study identified carriers of CMV plus the relevant HLA from cumulative public TCR beta family frequency. In two of eight donors, the top clonotype was HLA-C-restricted CMV-specific.

TCRdb passed the reads through MiXCR, listing each CDR3 protein once. Of around 450,000 distinct CDR3 sequences in the sample, 11% were seen once. This CDR3 contains 15 residues. V lost 5 bases, J lost 5 bases, and 8 bases stayed unmatched. Per the germline V gene, CDR1 is SGHTA and CDR2 is FQGTGA. This clonotype was recorded at least ten times. The antigen remains undetermined. The TCR sequence derives from a human donor in good health (CMV status not recorded). Some clones in this sample may be carry-over from other donors' samples. The chain uses TRBV7-3 and TRBJ2-3; TRBD2 aligns across 9 bases. The sequencing input was PBMCs. CDR3 bases: TGTGCCAGCAGCCCATATGGGACTAGCCAAGATACGCAGTATTTT. Protein: CASSPYGTSQDTQYF.